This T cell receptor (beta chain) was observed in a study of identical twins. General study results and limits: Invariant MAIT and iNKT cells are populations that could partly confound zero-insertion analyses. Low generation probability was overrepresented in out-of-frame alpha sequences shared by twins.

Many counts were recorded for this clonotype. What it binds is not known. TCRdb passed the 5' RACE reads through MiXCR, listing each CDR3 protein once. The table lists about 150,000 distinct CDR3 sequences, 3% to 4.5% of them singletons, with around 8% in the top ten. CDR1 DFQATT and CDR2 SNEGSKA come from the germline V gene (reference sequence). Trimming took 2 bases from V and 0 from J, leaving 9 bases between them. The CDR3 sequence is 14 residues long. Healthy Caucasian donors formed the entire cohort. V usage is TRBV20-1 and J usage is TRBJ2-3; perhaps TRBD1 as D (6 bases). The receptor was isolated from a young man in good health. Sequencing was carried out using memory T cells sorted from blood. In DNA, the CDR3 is TGCAGTGCTAGACGGGACACGAGCACAGATACGCAGTATTTT. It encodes CSARRDTSTDTQYF.